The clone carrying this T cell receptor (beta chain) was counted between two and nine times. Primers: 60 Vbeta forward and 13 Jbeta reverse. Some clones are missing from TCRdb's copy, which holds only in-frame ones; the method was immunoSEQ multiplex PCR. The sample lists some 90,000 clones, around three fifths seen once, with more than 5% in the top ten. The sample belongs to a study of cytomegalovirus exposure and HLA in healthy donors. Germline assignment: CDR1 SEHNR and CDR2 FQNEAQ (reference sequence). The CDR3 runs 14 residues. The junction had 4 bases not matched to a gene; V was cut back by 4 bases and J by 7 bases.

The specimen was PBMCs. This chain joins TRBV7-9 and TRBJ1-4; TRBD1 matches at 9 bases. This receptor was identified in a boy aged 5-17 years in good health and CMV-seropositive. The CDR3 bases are TGTGCCAGCAGCTCCCGGACAGGGGTTGAAAAACTGTTTTTT. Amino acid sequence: CASSSRTGVEKLFF.